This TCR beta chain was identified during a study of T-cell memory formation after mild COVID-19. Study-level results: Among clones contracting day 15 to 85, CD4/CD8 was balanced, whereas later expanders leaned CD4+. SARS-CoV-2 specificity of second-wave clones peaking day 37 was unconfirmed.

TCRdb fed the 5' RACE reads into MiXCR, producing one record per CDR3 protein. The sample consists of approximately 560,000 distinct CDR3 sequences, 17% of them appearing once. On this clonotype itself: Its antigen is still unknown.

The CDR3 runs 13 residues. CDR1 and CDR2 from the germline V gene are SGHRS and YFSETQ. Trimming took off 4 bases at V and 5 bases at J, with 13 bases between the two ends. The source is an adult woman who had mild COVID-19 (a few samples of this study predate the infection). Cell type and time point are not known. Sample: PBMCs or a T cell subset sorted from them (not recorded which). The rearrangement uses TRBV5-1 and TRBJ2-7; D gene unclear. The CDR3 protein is CASSTLWGNEQYF. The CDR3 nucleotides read TGCGCCAGCAGCACACTATGGGGTAACGAGCAGTACTTC.